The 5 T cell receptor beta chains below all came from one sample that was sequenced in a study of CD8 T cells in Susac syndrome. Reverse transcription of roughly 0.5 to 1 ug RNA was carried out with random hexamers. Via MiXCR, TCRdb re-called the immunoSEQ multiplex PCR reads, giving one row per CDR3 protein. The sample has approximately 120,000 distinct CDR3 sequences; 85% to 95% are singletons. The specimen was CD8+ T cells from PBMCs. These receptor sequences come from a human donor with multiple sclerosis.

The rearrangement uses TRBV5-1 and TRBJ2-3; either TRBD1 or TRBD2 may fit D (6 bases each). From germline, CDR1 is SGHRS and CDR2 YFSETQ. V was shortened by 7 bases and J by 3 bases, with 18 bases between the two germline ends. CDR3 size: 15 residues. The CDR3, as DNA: TGCGCCAGCTCTGGAGGGGGTATGTGGACAGATACGCAGTATTTT. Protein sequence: CASSGGGMWTDTQYF.

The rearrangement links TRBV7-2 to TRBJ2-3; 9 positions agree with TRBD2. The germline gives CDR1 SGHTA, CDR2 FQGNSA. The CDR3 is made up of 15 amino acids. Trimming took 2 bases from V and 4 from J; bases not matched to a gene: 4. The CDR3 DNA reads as TGTGCCAGCAGCTTAATAGCGGGAGCCCCAGATACGCAGTATTTT. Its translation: CASSLIAGAPDTQYF.

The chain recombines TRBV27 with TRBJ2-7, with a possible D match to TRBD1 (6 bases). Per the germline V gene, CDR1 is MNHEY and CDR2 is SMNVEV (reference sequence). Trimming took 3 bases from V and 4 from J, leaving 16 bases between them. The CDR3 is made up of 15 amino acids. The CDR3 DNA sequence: TGTGCCAGCAGTTTGTTTTTAGGACAGTTATACGAGCAGTACTTC. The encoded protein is CASSLFLGQLYEQYF.

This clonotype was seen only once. The CDR3 bases are TGTGCTAGTGGTCAGCAGGGGCCCGGCTACACCTTC. The encoded protein is CASGQQGPGYTF. The chain uses TRBV12-5 and TRBJ1-2, with D maybe TRBD1 (6 bases). The CDR3 has 12 amino acids. Trimming removed 5 bases from V and 8 bases from J, with 12 bases in between. CDR1 and CDR2 (germline): LGHNT, FRNRAP.

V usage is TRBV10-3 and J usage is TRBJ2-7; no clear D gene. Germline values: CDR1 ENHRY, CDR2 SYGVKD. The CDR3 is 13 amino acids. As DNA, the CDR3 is TGTGGAGACCCGCTCGCAATGGTCCACGAGCAGTACGTC. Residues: CGDPLAMVHEQYV.